A selection of T cell receptor beta chains follows, all from one sample in a study of control samples from healthy donors and cancer patients. Profiled with immunoSEQ multiplex PCR; TCRdb holds only in-frame clones, not every one. The sample lists roughly 92,000 clones, approximately 90% seen once, with 1.3% in the top ten. The sample was blood. The receptors derive from a woman between 45 and 65 years old in good health. Both conserved end residues are part of each CDR3. The order of the fields is D gene, V gene, J gene, clone size, CDR3 protein, CDR3 DNA. A D gene is named only where the DNA matches it firmly. Expanded clones get a size class; other rows say once, few or many, or leave the size out.

d_call: TRBD1
v_call: TRBV19
j_call: TRBJ1-5
clone_size: few
cdr3_aa: CASSRGQGNSNQPQHF
cdr3_nt: TGTGCCAGTAGTAGAGGACAGGGGAATAGCAATCAGCCCCAGCATTTT

d_call: NA
v_call: TRBV7-2
j_call: TRBJ1-2
clone_size: NA
cdr3_aa: CASSLGTVPNYGYTF
cdr3_nt: TGTGCCAGCAGCTTAGGGACAGTTCCTAACTATGGCTACACCTTC

d_call: TRBD1
v_call: TRBV11-2
j_call: TRBJ1-2
clone_size: NA
cdr3_aa: CASSRTGSHSNYGYTF
cdr3_nt: TGTGCCAGCAGTCGGACAGGTTCCCATTCGAACTATGGCTACACCTTC

d_call: TRBD1
v_call: TRBV28
j_call: TRBJ1-2
clone_size: NA
cdr3_aa: CASTTTQGRGAIYGYTF
cdr3_nt: TGTGCCAGCACTACCACCCAAGGCAGGGGGGCCATCTACGGCTACACCTTC

d_call: NA
v_call: TRBV6-2/TRBV6-3
j_call: TRBJ2-1
clone_size: NA
cdr3_aa: CASSYSTPAYNEQFF
cdr3_nt: TGTGCCAGCAGTTACTCGACGCCAGCTTACAATGAGCAGTTCTTC

d_call: NA
v_call: TRBV5-1
j_call: TRBJ2-5
clone_size: once
cdr3_aa: CASSLVGSQETQYF
cdr3_nt: TGCGCCAGCAGCTTGGTCGGCAGCCAAGAGACCCAGTACTTC

d_call: TRBD1
v_call: TRBV5-1
j_call: TRBJ1-4
clone_size: NA
cdr3_aa: CASSTGEAEKLFF
cdr3_nt: TGCGCCAGCAGCACAGGGGAGGCTGAAAAACTGTTTTTT

d_call: TRBD2
v_call: TRBV6-1
j_call: TRBJ2-5
clone_size: NA
cdr3_aa: CASSERGSGGWETQYF
cdr3_nt: TGTGCCAGCAGTGAAAGGGGTAGCGGGGGATGGGAGACCCAGTACTTC

d_call: NA
v_call: TRBV19
j_call: TRBJ1-1
clone_size: NA
cdr3_aa: CASSIDHWNTEAFF
cdr3_nt: TGTGCCAGTAGTATAGATCATTGGAACACTGAAGCTTTCTTT

d_call: NA
v_call: TRBV19
j_call: TRBJ2-7
clone_size: NA
cdr3_aa: CASSVQAISYEQYF
cdr3_nt: TGTGCCAGTAGTGTTCAGGCGATCTCCTACGAGCAGTACTTC

d_call: TRBD1
v_call: TRBV7-9
j_call: TRBJ1-5
clone_size: NA
cdr3_aa: CASTRDSGNQPQHF
cdr3_nt: TGTGCCAGCACCCGGGACAGCGGAAATCAGCCCCAGCATTTT

d_call: NA
v_call: TRBV21-1
j_call: TRBJ1-2
clone_size: NA
cdr3_aa: CASSKVQGAKGWLNYGYTF
cdr3_nt: TGTGCCAGCAGCAAAGTCCAGGGGGCAAAGGGGTGGTTGAACTATGGCTACACCTTC

d_call: NA
v_call: TRBV19
j_call: TRBJ1-2
clone_size: few
cdr3_aa: CASRDGLVNYGYTF
cdr3_nt: TGTGCCAGTAGGGACGGGTTGGTTAACTATGGCTACACCTTC

d_call: NA
v_call: TRBV4-2
j_call: TRBJ2-5
clone_size: NA
cdr3_aa: CASSQVSSADQETQYF
cdr3_nt: TGTGCCAGCAGCCAAGTATCGTCGGCGGATCAAGAGACCCAGTACTTC

d_call: NA
v_call: TRBV19
j_call: TRBJ1-2
clone_size: NA
cdr3_aa: CASSTPTPNYGYTF
cdr3_nt: TGTGCCAGTAGTACCCCGACCCCTAATTATGGCTACACCTTC

d_call: NA
v_call: TRBV19
j_call: TRBJ1-5
clone_size: once
cdr3_aa: CASTIGRNSNQPQHF
cdr3_nt: TGTGCCAGTACCATCGGGAGGAATAGCAATCAGCCCCAGCATTTT

d_call: TRBD1
v_call: TRBV5-1
j_call: TRBJ1-1
clone_size: NA
cdr3_aa: CASSSTGVNTEAFF
cdr3_nt: TGCGCCAGCAGCTCAACAGGGGTGAACACTGAAGCTTTCTTT

d_call: NA
v_call: TRBV4-3
j_call: TRBJ1-2
clone_size: NA
cdr3_aa: CASSPGRGAHYGYTF
cdr3_nt: TGCGCCAGCAGTCCCGGGCGAGGGGCCCACTATGGCTACACCTTC

d_call: NA
v_call: TRBV19
j_call: TRBJ2-1
clone_size: NA
cdr3_aa: CASSDDSRPINEQFF
cdr3_nt: TGTGCCAGTAGTGACGACAGCCGACCTATCAATGAGCAGTTCTTC

d_call: TRBD1
v_call: TRBV27
j_call: TRBJ1-1
clone_size: NA
cdr3_aa: CASSRQTGNPEAFF
cdr3_nt: TGTGCCAGCAGTCGACAGACAGGGAACCCTGAAGCTTTCTTT

d_call: NA
v_call: TRBV5-1
j_call: TRBJ2-5
clone_size: NA
cdr3_aa: CASSTTGQETQYF
cdr3_nt: TGCGCCAGCAGCACAACAGGCCAAGAGACCCAGTACTTC

d_call: NA
v_call: TRBV19
j_call: TRBJ2-7
clone_size: NA
cdr3_aa: CASSTQGGEPYEQYF
cdr3_nt: TGTGCCAGTAGTACCCAGGGTGGAGAACCCTACGAGCAGTACTTC

d_call: NA
v_call: TRBV6-5
j_call: TRBJ2-3
clone_size: NA
cdr3_aa: CASSYPGLNTQYF
cdr3_nt: TGTGCCAGCAGTTACCCCGGACTAAATACGCAGTATTTT

d_call: TRBD2
v_call: TRBV5-4
j_call: TRBJ2-3
clone_size: NA
cdr3_aa: CASTGVGTRPTDTQYF
cdr3_nt: TGTGCCAGCACCGGGGTGGGGACTAGGCCGACAGATACGCAGTATTTT

d_call: NA
v_call: TRBV6-1
j_call: TRBJ1-5
clone_size: NA
cdr3_aa: CASSEVGYSNQPQHF
cdr3_nt: TGTGCCAGCAGTGAAGTGGGGTATAGCAATCAGCCCCAGCATTTT

d_call: TRBD1
v_call: TRBV18
j_call: TRBJ1-3
clone_size: once
cdr3_aa: CASSQETGSSGNTIYF
cdr3_nt: TGTGCCAGCTCGCAGGAGACAGGGAGCTCTGGAAACACCATATATTTT

d_call: TRBD2
v_call: TRBV5-8
j_call: TRBJ2-1
clone_size: NA
cdr3_aa: CASSLVLAGAPRYNEQFF
cdr3_nt: TGTGCCAGCAGCTTGGTTCTAGCGGGGGCGCCCCGCTACAATGAGCAGTTCTTC

d_call: NA
v_call: TRBV19
j_call: TRBJ1-2
clone_size: NA
cdr3_aa: CASSTPGTEEWGYTF
cdr3_nt: TGTGCCAGTAGTACCCCCGGGACTGAGGAATGGGGCTACACCTTC

d_call: NA
v_call: TRBV2
j_call: TRBJ1-1
clone_size: once
cdr3_aa: CASSDGRVRGNTEAFF
cdr3_nt: TGTGCCAGCAGTGACGGCCGAGTACGGGGTAACACTGAAGCTTTCTTT

d_call: TRBD1
v_call: TRBV19
j_call: TRBJ1-6
clone_size: once
cdr3_aa: CASAGTANSPLHF
cdr3_nt: TGTGCCAGCGCCGGGACAGCTAATTCACCCCTCCACTTT

d_call: NA
v_call: TRBV19
j_call: TRBJ1-4
clone_size: NA
cdr3_aa: CASSPGRGEKLFF
cdr3_nt: TGTGCCAGTAGTCCCGGGAGAGGAGAAAAACTGTTTTTT

d_call: NA
v_call: TRBV10-3
j_call: TRBJ2-5
clone_size: NA
cdr3_aa: CAISDGTGRETQYF
cdr3_nt: TGTGCCATCAGTGATGGAACAGGGCGTGAGACCCAGTACTTC

d_call: NA
v_call: TRBV19
j_call: TRBJ1-5
clone_size: once
cdr3_aa: CASSQGHDSNQPQHF
cdr3_nt: TGTGCCAGTAGCCAGGGACACGATAGCAATCAGCCCCAGCATTTT

d_call: NA
v_call: TRBV9
j_call: TRBJ1-4
clone_size: once
cdr3_aa: CASSPWGSATNEKLFF
cdr3_nt: TGTGCCAGCAGCCCTTGGGGGTCTGCAACTAATGAAAAACTGTTTTTT

d_call: NA
v_call: TRBV9
j_call: TRBJ2-3
clone_size: once
cdr3_aa: CASNSGSTRYTDTQYF
cdr3_nt: TGTGCCAGCAATAGCGGTTCCACCCGATACACAGATACGCAGTATTTT

d_call: NA
v_call: TRBV5-5
j_call: TRBJ1-2
clone_size: few
cdr3_aa: CASSSRQSNYGYTF
cdr3_nt: TGTGCCAGCAGCTCCCGACAGTCTAACTATGGCTACACCTTC

d_call: TRBD2
v_call: TRBV2
j_call: TRBJ2-1
clone_size: NA
cdr3_aa: CASSRLAGAYNEQFF
cdr3_nt: TGTGCCAGCAGTCGACTAGCGGGGGCCTACAATGAGCAGTTCTTC

d_call: NA
v_call: TRBV6-5
j_call: TRBJ1-2
clone_size: NA
cdr3_aa: CASSYSQLGYGYTF
cdr3_nt: TGTGCCAGCAGTTACTCACAGTTAGGTTATGGCTACACCTTC

d_call: NA
v_call: TRBV6-5
j_call: TRBJ2-5
clone_size: NA
cdr3_aa: CASSYSGHRGTQYF
cdr3_nt: TGTGCCAGCAGTTACTCAGGACACCGAGGGACCCAGTACTTC

d_call: NA
v_call: TRBV11-2
j_call: TRBJ1-3
clone_size: NA
cdr3_aa: CASSLSGNTIYF
cdr3_nt: TGTGCCAGCAGCTTATCTGGAAACACCATATATTTT

d_call: NA
v_call: TRBV19
j_call: TRBJ1-4
clone_size: once
cdr3_aa: CASNPSLDLNEKLFF
cdr3_nt: TGTGCCAGTAACCCCTCCCTAGACCTTAATGAAAAACTGTTTTTT

d_call: TRBD1
v_call: TRBV18
j_call: TRBJ1-2
clone_size: NA
cdr3_aa: CASSPSGQGSRGYTF
cdr3_nt: TGTGCCAGCTCACCGTCGGGACAGGGAAGTCGGGGCTACACCTTC

d_call: NA
v_call: TRBV18
j_call: TRBJ2-7
clone_size: NA
cdr3_aa: CASSGRTGTTDEQYF
cdr3_nt: TGTGCCAGCTCAGGGAGGACCGGGACAACCGACGAGCAGTACTTC

d_call: NA
v_call: TRBV28
j_call: TRBJ1-2
clone_size: NA
cdr3_aa: CASRPSGGGGYTF
cdr3_nt: TGTGCCAGCAGACCTTCCGGGGGGGGTGGCTACACCTTC

d_call: TRBD2
v_call: TRBV24-1
j_call: TRBJ2-3
clone_size: NA
cdr3_aa: CATSDSSLAGGTDTQYF
cdr3_nt: TGTGCCACCAGTGATTCCTCCTTGGCGGGGGGCACAGATACGCAGTATTTT

d_call: TRBD2
v_call: TRBV28
j_call: TRBJ2-3
clone_size: NA
cdr3_aa: CASSVGSGSTDTQYF
cdr3_nt: TGTGCCAGCAGTGTAGGTAGCGGGAGTACAGATACGCAGTATTTT

d_call: NA
v_call: TRBV5-1
j_call: TRBJ2-3
clone_size: NA
cdr3_aa: CASSRLRSTSTDTQYF
cdr3_nt: TGCGCCAGCAGCCGGCTACGGTCCACTAGCACAGATACGCAGTATTTT

d_call: NA
v_call: TRBV28
j_call: TRBJ1-2
clone_size: NA
cdr3_aa: CASSPPGPPQGYTF
cdr3_nt: TGTGCCAGCAGTCCTCCGGGACCGCCTCAGGGCTACACCTTC